Shown below are 21 T cell receptor beta chains from a single sample sequenced in a study of CD8 T cells in ankylosing spondylitis. TCRdb re-called the 5' RACE reads with MiXCR, one entry per CDR3 protein. The sample consists of under 300,000 distinct CDR3 sequences, about 11% of them appearing once. Sequences were obtained from blood, either unsorted or a sorted T cell fraction (not recorded which). These receptors all come from a male donor with ankylosing spondylitis or in good health (not recorded which).

This clonotype was seen only a few times. The chain recombines TRBV19 with TRBJ1-1; D not certain. The CDR3 loop spans 15 amino acids. Between the trimmed V and J ends, which lost 3 bases and 2 bases, there was a span of 13 bases. Looked up from germline, CDR1 is LNHDA and CDR2 is SQIVND (reference sequence). CDR3 protein: CASSIPGSYNTEAFF. CDR3 DNA: TGTGCCAGTAGTATCCCCGGAAGTTACAACACTGAAGCTTTCTTT.

This clonotype occurred a few times. V gene TRBV12-3 or TRBV12-4 combines with J gene TRBJ2-2; D gene ambiguous. This CDR3 has 14 amino acids. V was shortened by 6 bases and J by 5 bases, with 13 bases between the two germline ends. CDR3 loop: CASSPRPLTGELFF. CDR3 coding DNA: TGTGCCAGCAGCCCCCGGCCGTTAACCGGGGAGCTGTTTTTT.

This clonotype was observed many times. The rearrangement links TRBV12-3 or TRBV12-4 to TRBJ2-2; D may be TRBD1 (5 bases). This CDR3 is 15 amino acids long. Trimming took off 5 bases at V and 2 bases at J, with 12 bases between the two ends. This CDR3 is CASSGAGQNTGELFF. CDR3 coding DNA: TGTGCCAGCAGTGGTGCAGGGCAAAACACCGGGGAGCTGTTTTTT.

The rearrangement joins TRBV5-1 to TRBJ2-2; D gene unclear. From germline, CDR1 is SGHRS and CDR2 YFSETQ. Trimming pared 4 bases from V and 2 bases from J, leaving 18 bases between. This CDR3 comprises 17 residues. DNA for the CDR3: TGCGCCAGCAGCGGATCCGTTGGCCCGACCAACACCGGGGAGCTGTTTTTT. Translating it yields CASSGSVGPTNTGELFF. Filled out from reference TRBV5-1 and TRBJ2-2, the complete variable domain reads KAGVTQTPRYLIKTRGQQVTLSCSPISGHRSVSWYQQTPGQGLQFLFEYFSETQRNKGNFPGRFSGRQFSNSRSEMNVSTLELGDSALYLCASSGSVGPTNTGELFFGEGSRLTVL.

This clonotype was detected only a few times. The V call is TRBV5-1, the J call TRBJ1-1; TRBD1 aligns across 8 bases. Germline V gives CDR1 SGHRS, CDR2 YFSETQ. V lost 4 bases and J lost 4; bases outside the gene matches: 9. The CDR3 totals 15 residues. The CDR3 is CASSLSPGGGTEAFF. CDR3 in DNA: TGCGCCAGCAGCCTGAGCCCAGGGGGCGGCACTGAAGCTTTCTTT.

This clonotype appeared many times. The chain links TRBV6-5 to TRBJ2-5; D is perhaps TRBD2 (5 bases). Trimming shortened V by 2 bases and J by 0 bases, and 13 bases separated the two germline ends. The CDR3 covers 16 residues. Germline V gene data show CDR1 as MNHEY and CDR2 as SVGAGI. The CDR3 region has the DNA TGTGCCAGCAGTTACCGCGGCGGGCCGAACCAAGAGACCCAGTACTTC. Its translation: CASSYRGGPNQETQYF.

The V and J genes are TRBV20-1 and TRBJ2-1; D unclear. V was cut by 5 bases and J by 9 bases, with 20 bases left in between. The germline V gene has CDR1 DFQATT and CDR2 SNEGSKA (reference sequence). CDR3 length: 14 residues. The CDR3 DNA sequence: TGCAGTGCTGGACCCAACGGGCGCCCCTTTGAGCAGTTCTTC. This sequence encodes CSAGPNGRPFEQFF.

This clonotype was observed at least ten times. J is TRBJ2-7 and V is TRBV20-1; D unresolved. This CDR3 contains 13 residues. The germline CDR1 and CDR2 sequences are DFQATT and SNEGSKA (reference sequence). Trimming left V 1 base short and J 0 bases short, with 7 bases between. CDR3 region: CSARGQDSYEQYF. The CDR3 nucleotides are TGCAGTGCTAGAGGGCAGGACTCCTACGAGCAGTACTTC.

This clonotype was recorded at least ten times. CDR3 sequence: CASSLDGSRDREAFF. The CDR3 DNA sequence: TGTGCCAGCAGCTTAGATGGGTCCCGGGACCGTGAAGCTTTCTTT. This chain links TRBV11-2 with TRBJ1-1; the D gene is possibly TRBD1 (5 bases). The CDR3 is 15 amino acids. V lost 0 bases to trimming and J lost 7 bases, with 15 bases between them. The germline CDR1 and CDR2 sequences are SGHAT and FQNNGV.

This clonotype was seen only a few times. The chain is built from TRBV5-1 and TRBJ1-3, with D uncertain. This CDR3 spans 15 amino acids. From germline, CDR1 is SGHRS and CDR2 YFSETQ. The V end was cut by 4 bases, the J end by 0 bases, with 11 bases between. The CDR3 DNA follows: TGCGCCAGCAGCCAGGAAGGCTTCTCTGGAAACACCATATATTTT. Protein sequence: CASSQEGFSGNTIYF. Full variable domain (rest looked up from reference TRBV5-1 and TRBJ1-3): KAGVTQTPRYLIKTRGQQVTLSCSPISGHRSVSWYQQTPGQGLQFLFEYFSETQRNKGNFPGRFSGRQFSNSRSEMNVSTLELGDSALYLCASSQEGFSGNTIYFGEGSWLTVV.

This clonotype was seen at least ten times. The chain recombines TRBV29-1 with TRBJ2-3; D tentatively reads TRBD1 or TRBD2 (6 bases each). CDR3 length equals 13 residues. CDR1 is SQVTM and CDR2 is ANQGSEA in the germline V gene. V was shortened by 5 bases and J by 0 bases, with 9 bases between the two germline ends. CDR3 region: CSVRGVSTDTQYF. Written as DNA, the CDR3 is TGCAGCGTTAGGGGGGTTAGCACAGATACGCAGTATTTT.

This clonotype was seen at least ten times. This chain uses TRBV7-9 with TRBJ2-3; possibly TRBD2 for D (6 bases). This CDR3 region has 17 residues. The ends were cut back, 1 base at V and 4 bases at J, with 18 bases in the middle. Germline assignment: CDR1 SEHNR and CDR2 FQNEAQ (reference sequence). The CDR3 bases are TGTGCCAGCAGCTTAGAGTTTGGGGGGTTCGGGTCAGATACGCAGTATTTT. This sequence encodes CASSLEFGGFGSDTQYF.

The genes are TRBV4-2 and TRBJ1-1, with D hard to call. Germline loops: CDR1 LGHNA, CDR2 YNFKEQ. This CDR3 contains 16 residues. V shed 4 bases and J shed 3 bases, with 18 bases lying between them. CDR3 amino acids: CASSRARFERDTEAFF. As DNA, the CDR3 is TGTGCCAGCAGCCGGGCCAGGTTCGAAAGGGACACTGAAGCTTTCTTT.

This rearrangement joins TRBV5-4 to TRBJ2-3; D gene unclear. V shed 2 bases and J shed 4 bases, with 8 bases lying between them. The CDR3 contains 13 residues. Looked up from germline, CDR1 is SGHNT and CDR2 is YYREEE (reference sequence). The CDR3 sequence is CASSFLGADTQYF. DNA of the CDR3: TGTGCCAGCAGCTTTCTAGGAGCAGATACGCAGTATTTT.

This sequence joins TRBV28 and TRBJ2-3, with D tentatively TRBD2 (6 bases). Trimming pared 8 bases from V and 2 bases from J, leaving 20 bases between. This CDR3 is built from 16 residues. Looked up from germline, CDR1 is MDHEN and CDR2 is SYDVKM. This chain's CDR3 is CASGSLGGGNTDTQYF. The CDR3 DNA follows: TGTGCCAGCGGGTCTCTCGGGGGAGGAAACACAGATACGCAGTATTTT.

V gene TRBV7-9 combines with J gene TRBJ2-7; either TRBD1 or TRBD2 may fit D (5 bases each). Trimming left V 1 base short and J 6 bases short, with 10 bases between. Looked up from germline, CDR1 is SEHNR and CDR2 is FQNEAQ (reference sequence). The CDR3 consists of 13 residues. The chain's CDR3 is CASSLGSGLEQYF. CDR3 DNA: TGTGCCAGCAGCTTAGGCTCGGGGCTCGAGCAGTACTTC.

This clonotype was found many times. The chain uses TRBV5-1 and TRBJ1-3; the match to TRBD1 covers 9 bases. Losses at the gene ends were 3 bases for V and 4 bases for J; bases not matched to a gene: 5. The CDR3 has 15 amino acids. The germline CDR1 and CDR2 sequences are SGHRS and YFSETQ. Written as DNA, the CDR3 is TGCGCCAGCAGCTGGGGGGACAGGGACGGAAACACCATATATTTT. It encodes CASSWGDRDGNTIYF.

This clonotype came up a few times. The V and J genes are TRBV27 and TRBJ1-2, with 7 nucleotides matching TRBD1. Unmatched junction bases numbered 12, after V lost 8 bases and J lost 6 bases. This CDR3 contains 14 residues. From germline, CDR1 is MNHEY and CDR2 SMNVEV (reference sequence). This chain's CDR3 is CASRSRGTFDGYTF. In nucleotides, the CDR3 is TGTGCCAGCCGGTCCAGGGGGACTTTTGATGGCTACACCTTC.

This clonotype was picked up a small number of times. The chain recombines TRBV29-1 with TRBJ2-1; no reliable D call. The length of the CDR3 is 12 residues. Trimming removed 2 bases from V and 4 bases from J, with 6 bases in between. Germline CDR1 is SQVTM and CDR2 is ANQGSEA. The CDR3 region is CSVEKGYNEQFF. CDR3 bases: TGCAGCGTTGAAAAGGGTTACAATGAGCAGTTCTTC.

As concerns this clonotype: This could be a read error, since a much larger clone is one nucleotide away. The J gene is TRBJ2-2, the V gene TRBV5-1, with TRBD2 identical over 7 bases. The germline gives CDR1 SGHRS, CDR2 YFSETQ. The CDR3 has 15 residues. The CDR3 sequence: CASSTGTKNTVELFF. The CDR3 DNA follows: TGCGCCAGCAGCACCGGGACTAAGAACACCGTGGAGCTGTTTTTT.

This clonotype was observed a few times. Its ends do not fully match the called genes, so a read error is possible. The chain combines TRBV28 with TRBJ2-7; D is uncertain. This CDR3 has 12 residues. CDR1 and CDR2 from the germline V gene are MDHEN and SYDVKM. For the CDR3, the DNA is TGTGCCAGCTCTACACCGCCTTATCGGGCGGACTTC. This codes for CASSTPPYRADF.